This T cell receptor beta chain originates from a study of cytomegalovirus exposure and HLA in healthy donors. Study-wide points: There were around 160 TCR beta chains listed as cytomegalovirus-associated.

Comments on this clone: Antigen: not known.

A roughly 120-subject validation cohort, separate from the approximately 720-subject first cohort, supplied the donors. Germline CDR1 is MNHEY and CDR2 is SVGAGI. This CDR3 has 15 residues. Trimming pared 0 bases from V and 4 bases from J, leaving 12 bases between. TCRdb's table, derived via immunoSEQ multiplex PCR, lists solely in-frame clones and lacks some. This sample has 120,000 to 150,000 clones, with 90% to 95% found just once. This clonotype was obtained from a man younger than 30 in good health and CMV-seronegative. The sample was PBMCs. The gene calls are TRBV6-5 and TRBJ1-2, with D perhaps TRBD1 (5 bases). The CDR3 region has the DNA TGTGCCAGCAGTTACTCGCGGCAGGGATCCTATGGCTACACCTTC. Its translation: CASSYSRQGSYGYTF.